What follows are 17 T cell receptor beta chains derived from one specimen sequenced in a study of T cells in Graves' hyperthyroidism and ophthalmopathy. Regions amplified from RNA transcripts were the TCR beta CDR3 regions. The HTBI primer set drove a first-round RT-PCR of the TCR CDR3. One entry per CDR3 protein results from TCRdb running MiXCR on the multiplex PCR reads. The sample consists of roughly 710,000 distinct CDR3 sequences, around a third of them appearing once. Sequencing was done on a sample of blood. The receptors originated from a woman in her thirties or forties with Graves' hyperthyroidism.

As regards this clonotype: The CDR3 carries no conserved terminal phenylalanine or tryptophan, so it likely arises from a read error. V usage is TRBV5-6 and J usage is TRBJ1-1, with D unresolved. Germline CDR1 SGHDT, CDR2 YYEEEE. The CDR3 spans 13 residues. Trimming cost V 4 bases and J 3 bases, with 10 bases left between them. The CDR3 coding sequence is TGTGCCAGCAGCACTAGGGTGGACACTGAAGCTTTCCTT. This sequence encodes CASSTRVDTEAFL.

About this clonotype itself: One junction end disagrees with the germline gene, perhaps due to a read error. The chain couples TRBV7-9 to TRBJ2-5; TRBD2 might be the D (6 bases). The DNA end is more similar to TRBJ2-7, so the J call may be wrong. Germline V lookup: CDR1 SEHNR, CDR2 FQNEAQ (reference sequence). The CDR3 covers 14 residues. CDR3 in DNA: TGTGCCAGCGGCTTAATGGGGGGATACTACGAGCAGTACTTC. Amino acid sequence: CASGLMGGYYEQYF.

The J gene is TRBJ2-7, the V gene TRBV7-9; 9 bases agree with TRBD2. V shed 4 bases, J shed 6 bases, and the junction held 10 bases outside the gene matches. The CDR3 is 15 residues long. CDR1 SEHNR and CDR2 FQNEAQ come from the germline V gene (reference sequence). The CDR3 is CASSSRAELAGEQYF. CDR3 DNA: TGTGCCAGCAGCTCTCGGGCGGAACTAGCGGGCGAGCAGTACTTC. Drawing the rest from reference TRBV7-9 and TRBJ2-7, the complete variable domain is DTGVSQNPRHKITKRGQNVTFRCDPISEHNRLYWYRQTLGQGPEFLTYFQNEAQLEKSRLLSDRFSAERPKGSFSTLEIQRTEQGDSAMYLCASSSRAELAGEQYFGPGTRLTVT.

This clonotype has ten or more counts. DNA of the CDR3: TGTGCCATCAGTAACTCCGGGACAGGGAACTATGGCTACACCTTC. It yields the protein CAISNSGTGNYGYTF. This chain connects TRBV10-3 to TRBJ1-2, with 9 bases lining up with TRBD1. This CDR3 is built from 15 residues. Trimming at V came to 5 bases and at J to 2 bases, leaving 6 bases not matched to a gene. CDR1 and CDR2 (germline): ENHRY, SYGVKD.

The sample holds a few counts of this clonotype. A much larger clone sits a single nucleotide away, making a read error possible. The chain uses TRBV7-2 and TRBJ2-7; D may correspond to TRBD1 or TRBD2 (6 bases each). The CDR3 covers 16 residues. Per the germline V gene, CDR1 is SGHTA and CDR2 is FQGNSA. In DNA, the CDR3 is TGTGCCAGCAGTCTAATGGTCGGGGGCTTCCCGGACGAGCAGTGCTTC. It specifies CASSLMVGGFPDEQCF. The full variable domain, its missing parts supplied by reference TRBV7-2 and TRBJ2-7, is GAGVSQSPSNKVTEKGKDVELRCDPISGHTALYWYRQSLGQGLEFLIYFQGNSAPDKSGLPSDRFSAERTGGSVSTLTIQRTQQEDSAVYLCASSLMVGGFPDEQCFGPGTRLTVT.

This clonotype was recorded a few times. The J gene is TRBJ1-2, the V gene TRBV19; D perhaps matches TRBD1 (6 bases). In germline, CDR1 is LNHDA, CDR2 SQIVND (reference sequence). Trimming pared 0 bases from V and 8 bases from J, leaving 22 bases between. The CDR3 has 17 amino acids. The CDR3 DNA reads as TGTGCCAGTAGTATAGATGTGGTTTACCCAGGGGCGGAAGGCTACACCTTC. As protein: CASSIDVVYPGAEGYTF. Supplemented by reference TRBV19 and TRBJ1-2, the full variable domain reads DGGITQSPKYLFRKEGQNVTLSCEQNLNHDAMYWYRQDPGQGLRLIYYSQIVNDFQKGDIAEGYSVSREKKESFPLTVTSAQKNPTAFYLCASSIDVVYPGAEGYTFGSGTRLTVV.

In this sample, this clonotype turned up many times. The gene calls are TRBV12-5 and TRBJ1-2; D not resolved. Germline CDR1 and CDR2: LGHNT and FRNRAP. The length of the CDR3 is 13 residues. Trimming cost V 6 bases and J 8 bases, with 16 bases left between them. The CDR3 nucleotides read TGTGCTAGTGGCCTGACGGGGAAATACGGCTACACCTTC. It yields the protein CASGLTGKYGYTF.

Ten or more counts support this clonotype. The CDR3 reads CASSQAGTEAFF. CDR3 sequence (DNA): TGCGCCAGCAGCCAAGCGGGAACTGAAGCTTTCTTT. The chain employs TRBV4-1 and TRBJ1-1; D is unresolved. The V end was cut by 1 base, the J end by 5 bases, with 5 bases between. CDR1 is MGHRA, CDR2 YSYEKL, per germline. This CDR3 comprises 12 residues.

V and J are TRBV5-4 and TRBJ1-1; TRBD1 aligns across 7 bases. V trimming: 2 bases; J trimming: 6 bases; junction bases outside the gene matches: 4. This CDR3 is 13 amino acids long. CDR1 and CDR2 (germline): SGHNT, YYREEE (reference sequence). The DNA of the CDR3 is TGTGCCAGCAGCTTATTCGGGACAGCTGAAGCTTTCTTT. This translates into CASSLFGTAEAFF.

Many counts were recorded for this clonotype. The chain joins TRBV12-3 or TRBV12-4 to TRBJ2-7; D is undetermined. Trimming pared 11 bases from V and 3 bases from J, leaving 11 bases between. The CDR3 runs 11 residues. The CDR3 region is CASKGDYEQYF. The CDR3 DNA reads as TGTGCCTCAAAAGGCGACTACGAGCAGTACTTC.

V is TRBV7-9 and J is TRBJ1-2; maybe TRBD1 (6 bases). Looked up from germline, CDR1 is SEHNR and CDR2 is FQNEAQ (reference sequence). V dropped 4 bases and J dropped 3 bases, with 15 bases sitting between them. The CDR3 has 15 residues. The DNA of the CDR3 is TGTGCCAGCAGCTCCCTGGGGGGCGCGGACTATGGCTACACCTTC. Translated, it gives CASSSLGGADYGYTF.

This clonotype appeared a few times. The chain has TRBV12-3 or TRBV12-4 and TRBJ2-7; the match to TRBD2 covers 9 bases. The junction had 6 bases not matched to a gene; V was cut back by 4 bases and J by 2 bases. CDR3 length: 15 residues. The chain's CDR3 is CASSSTLAGAYEQYF. CDR3 bases: TGTGCCAGCAGTTCAACTTTAGCGGGGGCCTACGAGCAGTACTTC.

CDR3 DNA: TGTGCCAGCAGTTACCCTGTGTGGGACCGCTCCACTGAAGCTTTCTTT. Translated, it gives CASSYPVWDRSTEAFF. This chain joins TRBV6-5 and TRBJ1-1, with D possibly TRBD1 on 5 matching bases. The germline V gene has CDR1 MNHEY and CDR2 SVGAGI. V was shortened by 2 bases and J by 4 bases, with 17 bases between the two germline ends. CDR3 length: 16 residues.

This clonotype has ten or more counts. The chain couples TRBV7-2 to TRBJ2-7; no clear D gene. Deletions cut 5 bases from V and 3 bases from J, with 11 bases between. CDR1 and CDR2 from the germline V gene are SGHTA and FQGNSA. This CDR3 comprises 13 residues. The CDR3 sequence is CASSPAARYEQYF. Written as DNA, the CDR3 is TGTGCCAGCAGCCCCGCCGCCCGCTACGAGCAGTACTTC.

V gene TRBV29-1 combines with J gene TRBJ2-5; 14 bases are shared with TRBD2. After removal of 8 bases from V and 2 bases from J, the junction contained 4 bases not matched to a gene. CDR1 is SQVTM, CDR2 ANQGSEA, per germline. CDR3 size: 14 residues. This CDR3 is CSSRLAGGQETQYF. CDR3 nucleotides: TGCAGCTCAAGACTAGCGGGGGGGCAAGAGACCCAGTACTTC.

In this sample, this clonotype turned up a few times. V and J are TRBV6-6 and TRBJ2-7, with D unclear. The germline V gene encodes CDR1 MNHNY and CDR2 SVGAGI (reference sequence). This CDR3 contains 12 residues. V was shortened by 5 bases and J by 6 bases, with 11 bases between the two germline ends. The CDR3 DNA sequence: TGTGCCAGCAGTGACTTGGGCCTCGAGCAGTACTTC. It translates to CASSDLGLEQYF.

This clonotype was picked up one time. The chain combines TRBV25-1 with TRBJ2-2; D gene ambiguous. Per the germline V gene, CDR1 is MGHDK and CDR2 is SYGVNS. The CDR3 has 12 residues. V was shortened by 8 bases and J by 4 bases, with 8 bases between the two germline ends. The CDR3 loop reads CASVRLTGELFF. In nucleotides, the CDR3 is TGTGCCAGCGTTCGTCTCACCGGGGAGCTGTTTTTT. Variable domain in full (rest from reference TRBV25-1 and TRBJ2-2): EADIYQTPRYLVIGTGKKITLECSQTMGHDKMYWYQQDPGMELHLIHYSYGVNSTEKGDLSSESTVSRIRTEHFPLTLESARPSHTSQYLCASVRLTGELFFGEGSRLTVL.